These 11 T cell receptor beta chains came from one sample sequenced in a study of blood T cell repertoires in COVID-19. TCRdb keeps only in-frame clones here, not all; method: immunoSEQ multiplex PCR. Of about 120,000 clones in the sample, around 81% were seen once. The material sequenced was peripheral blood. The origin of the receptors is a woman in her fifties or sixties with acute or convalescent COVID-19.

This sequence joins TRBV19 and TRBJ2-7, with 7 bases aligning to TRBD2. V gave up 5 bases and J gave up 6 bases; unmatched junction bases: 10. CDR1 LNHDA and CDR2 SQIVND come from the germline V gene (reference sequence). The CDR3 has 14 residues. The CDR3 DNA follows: TGTGCCAGTAGTGGGGGGGTTACGGAACGCGAGCAGTACTTC. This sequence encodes CASSGGVTEREQYF.

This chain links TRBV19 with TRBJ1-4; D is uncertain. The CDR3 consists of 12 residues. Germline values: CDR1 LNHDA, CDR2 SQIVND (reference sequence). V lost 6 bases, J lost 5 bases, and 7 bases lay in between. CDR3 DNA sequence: TGTGCCAGTAGCCGTCTCAATGAAAAACTGTTTTTT. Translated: CASSRLNEKLFF.

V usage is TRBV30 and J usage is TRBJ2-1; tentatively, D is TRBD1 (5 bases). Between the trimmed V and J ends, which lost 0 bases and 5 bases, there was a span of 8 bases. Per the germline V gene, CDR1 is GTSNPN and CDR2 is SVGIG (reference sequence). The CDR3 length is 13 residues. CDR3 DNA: TGTGCCTGGAGTGTTGACAGCGACAATGAGCAGTTCTTC. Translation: CAWSVDSDNEQFF.

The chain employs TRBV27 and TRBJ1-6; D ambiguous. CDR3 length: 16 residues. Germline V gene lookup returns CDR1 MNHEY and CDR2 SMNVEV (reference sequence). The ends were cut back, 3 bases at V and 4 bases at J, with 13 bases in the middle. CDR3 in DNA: TGTGCCAGCAGTTTTGGGCTGCCCCGTTATAATTCACCCCTCCACTTT. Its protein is CASSFGLPRYNSPLHF.

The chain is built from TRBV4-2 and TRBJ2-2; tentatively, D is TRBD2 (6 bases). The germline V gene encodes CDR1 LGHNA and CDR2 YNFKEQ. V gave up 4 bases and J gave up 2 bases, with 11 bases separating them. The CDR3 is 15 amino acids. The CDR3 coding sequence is TGTGCCAGCAGCCCCCGGGACTTCAACACCGGGGAGCTGTTTTTT. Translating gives CASSPRDFNTGELFF.

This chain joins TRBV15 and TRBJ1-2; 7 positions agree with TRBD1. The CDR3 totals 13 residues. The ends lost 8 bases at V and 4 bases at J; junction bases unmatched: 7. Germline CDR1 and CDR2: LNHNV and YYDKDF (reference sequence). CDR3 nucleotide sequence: TGTGCCACCGCAACGACAGGGCTCTATGGCTACACCTTC. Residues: CATATTGLYGYTF. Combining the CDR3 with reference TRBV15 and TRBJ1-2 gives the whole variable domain DAMVIQNPRYQVTQFGKPVTLSCSQTLNHNVMYWYQQKSSQAPKLLFHYYDKDFNNEADTPDNFQSRRPNTSFCFLDIRSPGLGDTAMYLCATATTGLYGYTFGSGTRLTVV.

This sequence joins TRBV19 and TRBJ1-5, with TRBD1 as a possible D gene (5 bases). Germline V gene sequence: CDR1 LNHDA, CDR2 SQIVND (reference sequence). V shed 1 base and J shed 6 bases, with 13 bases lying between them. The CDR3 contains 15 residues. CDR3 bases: TGTGCCAGTAGTATAGGGGGAGGGGTTCGTCAGCCCCAGCATTTT. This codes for CASSIGGGVRQPQHF.

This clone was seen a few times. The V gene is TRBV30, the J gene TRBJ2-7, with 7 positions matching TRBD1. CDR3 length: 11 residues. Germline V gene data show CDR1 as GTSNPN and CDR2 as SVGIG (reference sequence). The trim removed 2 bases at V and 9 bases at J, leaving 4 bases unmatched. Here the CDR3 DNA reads TGTGCCTGGAGTATTGGGACAGTGCAGTACTTC. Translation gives CAWSIGTVQYF.

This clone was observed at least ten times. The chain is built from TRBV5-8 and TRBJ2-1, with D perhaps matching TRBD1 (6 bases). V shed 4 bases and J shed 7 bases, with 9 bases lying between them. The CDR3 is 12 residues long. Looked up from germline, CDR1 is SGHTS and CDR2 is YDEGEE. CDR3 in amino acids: CASSQGGNEQFF. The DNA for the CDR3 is TGTGCCAGCAGCCAAGGGGGAAATGAGCAGTTCTTC.

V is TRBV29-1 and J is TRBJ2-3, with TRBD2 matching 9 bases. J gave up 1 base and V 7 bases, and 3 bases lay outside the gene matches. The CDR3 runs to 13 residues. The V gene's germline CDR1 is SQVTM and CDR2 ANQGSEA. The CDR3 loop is CSGGLARTDTQYF. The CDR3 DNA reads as TGCAGCGGGGGACTAGCCCGCACAGATACGCAGTATTTT.

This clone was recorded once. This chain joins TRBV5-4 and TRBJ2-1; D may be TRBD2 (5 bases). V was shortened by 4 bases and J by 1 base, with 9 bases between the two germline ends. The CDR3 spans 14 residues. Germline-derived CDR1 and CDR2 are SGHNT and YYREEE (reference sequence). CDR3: CASSLRESYNEQFF. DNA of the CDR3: TGTGCCAGCAGCCTCCGGGAATCCTACAATGAGCAGTTCTTC.